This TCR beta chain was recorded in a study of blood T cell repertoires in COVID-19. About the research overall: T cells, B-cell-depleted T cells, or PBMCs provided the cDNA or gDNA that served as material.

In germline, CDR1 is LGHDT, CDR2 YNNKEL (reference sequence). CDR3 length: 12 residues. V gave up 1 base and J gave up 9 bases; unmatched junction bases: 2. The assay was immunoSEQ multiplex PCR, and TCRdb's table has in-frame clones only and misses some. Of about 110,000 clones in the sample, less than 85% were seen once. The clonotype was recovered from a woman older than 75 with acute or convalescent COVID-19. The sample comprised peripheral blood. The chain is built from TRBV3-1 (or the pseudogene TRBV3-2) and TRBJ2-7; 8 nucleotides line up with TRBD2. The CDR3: CASSQASGRQYF. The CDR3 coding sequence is TGTGCCAGCAGCCAAGCCAGCGGGAGGCAGTACTTC.